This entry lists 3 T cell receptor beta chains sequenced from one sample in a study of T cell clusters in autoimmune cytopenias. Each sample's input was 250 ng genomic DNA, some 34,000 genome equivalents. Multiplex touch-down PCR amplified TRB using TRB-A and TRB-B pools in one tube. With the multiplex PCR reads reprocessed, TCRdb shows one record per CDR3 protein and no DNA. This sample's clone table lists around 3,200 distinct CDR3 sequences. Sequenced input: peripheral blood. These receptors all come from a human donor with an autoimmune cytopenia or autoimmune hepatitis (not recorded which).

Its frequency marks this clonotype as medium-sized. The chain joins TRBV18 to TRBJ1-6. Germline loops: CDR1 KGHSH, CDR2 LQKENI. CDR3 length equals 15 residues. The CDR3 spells CASSQTGLTRSPLHF. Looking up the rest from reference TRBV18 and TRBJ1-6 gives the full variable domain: NAGVMQNPRHLVRRRGQEARLRCSPMKGHSHVYWYRQLPEEGLKFMVYLQKENIIDESGMPKERFSAEFPKEGPSILRIQQVVRGDSAAYFCASSQTGLTRSPLHFGNGTRLTVT.

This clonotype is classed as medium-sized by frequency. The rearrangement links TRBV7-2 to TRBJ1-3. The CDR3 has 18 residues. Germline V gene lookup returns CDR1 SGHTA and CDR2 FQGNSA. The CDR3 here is CASSLGALPYASGNTIYF.

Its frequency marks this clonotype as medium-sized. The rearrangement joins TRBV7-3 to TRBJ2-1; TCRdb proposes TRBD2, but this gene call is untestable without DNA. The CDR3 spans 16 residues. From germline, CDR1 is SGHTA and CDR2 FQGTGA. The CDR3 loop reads CASSPSPLAGGGEQFF.